This T cell receptor beta chain originates from a study of T cells in Graves' hyperthyroidism and ophthalmopathy. Study findings and constraints: Most clonotypes that expanded in the thyroid above 0.001 also showed up in blood. Ophthalmopathy, which appeared later, was predicted by the model a median roughly 6.6 months before onset. Ophthalmopathy was told apart from stable hyperthyroidism by a 13 V-J model.

From germline, CDR1 is SQVTM and CDR2 ANQGSEA. With 2 bases clipped from V and 7 bases from J, the junction kept 9 bases outside the gene matches. CDR3 length: 15 residues. Amplification of TCR beta CDR3 regions was performed using RNA transcripts as template. The HTBI primer set drove a first-round RT-PCR of the TCR CDR3. TCRdb reprocessed the multiplex PCR reads with MiXCR, giving one entry per CDR3 protein. Altogether around 690,000 distinct CDR3 sequences are present, about 18% being singletons, with the ten largest covering around a sixth. The authors took PBMCs from roughly 9.7 ml fresh peripheral blood. Worth noting for this clonotype: Its target is unknown.

The sequenced material came from blood. The receptor's source is a man in his fifties or sixties with Graves' hyperthyroidism. The chain recombines TRBV29-1 with TRBJ2-4, with 9 positions matching TRBD1. Here the CDR3 DNA reads TGCAGCGTTGAAACGAAGGACAGGGGACCCAACATTCAGTACTTC. Translating it yields CSVETKDRGPNIQYF.